This entry concerns a single T cell receptor beta chain. Its antigen is unidentified. The sample comes from a study of T cells in localized non-small cell lung cancer. Study-wide results and limits: Among blood samples, higher T cell density accompanied longer overall survival. In uninvolved adjacent lung, T cell clonality reached its highest value, exceeding tumor. Median detection of top 100 tumor clones in adjacent lung was around 57 clones.

Trimming cost V 0 bases and J 3 bases; bases outside gene matches: 4. From germline, CDR1 is WSHSY and CDR2 SAAADI. This CDR3 has 16 amino acids. TCRdb keeps only in-frame clones here, not all; method: immunoSEQ multiplex PCR. The sample carries 53,000 or so clones, approximately 90% recorded once. Material: peripheral blood, obtained before any cancer treatment. The TCR was taken from a man aged 35-75 years with stage I lung adenocarcinoma. The chain carries TRBV10-2 and TRBJ2-3; 9 bases map to TRBD1. The CDR3 here is CASSESKGTGTDTQYF. DNA of the CDR3: TGCGCCAGCAGTGAGTCAAAAGGGACAGGGACAGATACGCAGTATTTT.